Only one count was recorded for the clone carrying this T cell receptor beta chain. As processed by the authors: Estimates of nucleated cell counts were drawn from the amplification of reference gene primers. Only in-frame clones appear in the TCRdb table, and some are missing; sequencing was by immunoSEQ multiplex PCR. The DNA was the basis for D and trimming; V, J and clone size are from that table. The data hold around 310,000 clones, with roughly 90% observed a single time. Germline loops: CDR1 KGHSH, CDR2 LQKENI. The ends lost 3 bases at V and 7 bases at J; junction bases unmatched: 11. CDR3 length equals 16 residues. This entry is derived from a study of blood T cell repertoires in COVID-19. Assignment of participants to cohorts was predicated upon participant-reported clinical history. Recovered Cohort 3 donors showed two negative PCRs, clearance, or symptom resolution.

This TCR came from a woman in her forties who had recovered from COVID-19. Source material: PBMCs or T cells enriched from blood (not recorded which). The gene calls are TRBV18 and TRBJ2-7, with 11 bases that match TRBD2. In nucleotides, the CDR3 is TGTGCCAGCTCACCGCTTGGGCTAGCGGGAGGTAGAGAGCAGTACTTC. Amino acids: CASSPLGLAGGREQYF. Full variable domain (outside the CDR3, taken from reference TRBV18 and TRBJ2-7): NAGVMQNPRHLVRRRGQEARLRCSPMKGHSHVYWYRQLPEEGLKFMVYLQKENIIDESGMPKERFSAEFPKEGPSILRIQQVVRGDSAAYFCASSPLGLAGGREQYFGPGTRLTVT.